What follows are 22 T cell receptor beta chains derived from one specimen sequenced in a study of beta chain features in type 1 diabetes. Overall study results and limits: Patients with Type 1 diabetes showed moderately but significantly shorter TCRB CDR3s in all four CD4+ subsets.

Their specific antigens are unknown. Expressed TCRB transcripts got sequenced, as all isolated RNA was reverse transcribed. Clones were read by immunoSEQ multiplex PCR, and TCRdb kept only the in-frame ones, dropping some. The data contain approximately 160,000 clones, almost 65% of them seen just once; the ten biggest clones take up roughly 0.095%. Specimen: naive CD4+ T cells from blood. All receptors come from a man younger than 45 with type 1 diabetes.

J is TRBJ2-1 and V is TRBV7-9, with D possibly matching TRBD2 (6 bases). The V gene lost 5 bases and the J gene lost 7 bases, with 15 bases spanning the gap. The CDR3 is made up of 14 amino acids. Looked up from germline, CDR1 is SEHNR and CDR2 is FQNEAQ (reference sequence). The CDR3 DNA is TGTGCCAGCAGCCCGGGACTTCCAGGGAATGAGCAGTTCTTC. It specifies CASSPGLPGNEQFF. Using reference TRBV7-9 and TRBJ2-1 for the parts outside the CDR3, the full variable domain is DTGVSQNPRHKITKRGQNVTFRCDPISEHNRLYWYRQTLGQGPEFLTYFQNEAQLEKSRLLSDRFSAERPKGSFSTLEIQRTEQGDSAMYLCASSPGLPGNEQFFGPGTRLTVL.

DNA for the CDR3: TGCAGCGTTCGCACAGGGAGAGAGACCCAGTACTTC. This encodes CSVRTGRETQYF. The chain combines TRBV29-1 with TRBJ2-5; tentatively, D is TRBD1 (6 bases). This CDR3 contains 12 residues. Per the germline V gene, CDR1 is SQVTM and CDR2 is ANQGSEA. V was shortened by 5 bases and J by 4 bases, with 11 bases between the two germline ends. Looking up the rest from reference TRBV29-1 and TRBJ2-5 gives the full variable domain: SAVISQKPSRDICQRGTSLTIQCQVDSQVTMMFWYRQQPGQSLTLIATANQGSEATYESGFVIDKFPISRPNLTFSTLTVSNMSPEDSSIYLCSVRTGRETQYFGPGTRLLVL.

This clone was recorded once. V usage is TRBV2 and J usage is TRBJ2-7, with D perhaps matching TRBD1 or TRBD2 (5 bases each). The CDR3 has 14 amino acids. V lost 7 bases, J lost 0 bases, and 13 bases lay in between. Germline V gives CDR1 SNHLY, CDR2 FYNNEI. The CDR3 coding sequence is TGTGCCAGCAAGAGGGGCCCGAGCTCCTACGAGCAGTACTTC. Its translation is CASKRGPSSYEQYF.

The chain joins TRBV5-1 to TRBJ2-5; a possible D gene is TRBD1 (5 bases). The germline V gene has CDR1 SGHRS and CDR2 YFSETQ. The CDR3 spans 14 residues. The V end was cut by 4 bases, the J end by 2 bases, with 12 bases between. The CDR3 bases are TGCGCCAGCAGCAGGGGCGCAGATCAAGAGACCCAGTACTTC. Translating it yields CASSRGADQETQYF. The full variable domain, completed using reference TRBV5-1 and TRBJ2-5, is KAGVTQTPRYLIKTRGQQVTLSCSPISGHRSVSWYQQTPGQGLQFLFEYFSETQRNKGNFPGRFSGRQFSNSRSEMNVSTLELGDSALYLCASSRGADQETQYFGPGTRLLVL.

This clone has a single count. The rearrangement uses TRBV7-9 and TRBJ1-5; D not certain. Trimming removed 3 bases at V and 5 bases at J, with 14 bases between. Germline V CDR1 and CDR2: SEHNR, FQNEAQ (reference sequence). The CDR3 sequence is 15 residues long. The CDR3 here is CASSFGASGDQPQHF. The CDR3 bases are TGTGCCAGCAGCTTCGGCGCCTCAGGAGATCAGCCCCAGCATTTT.

Details on this clone: In the same sample, other DNA sequences code for this CDR3. V and J are TRBV9 and TRBJ2-7, with D tentatively TRBD1 or TRBD2 (5 bases each). Germline V gives CDR1 SGDLS, CDR2 YYNGEE. This CDR3 is built from 14 residues. The V and J ends lost 0 bases and 2 bases respectively, with 9 bases between them. The CDR3: CASSVGGGTYEQYF. The CDR3 DNA is TGTGCCAGCAGCGTAGGTGGGGGAACCTACGAGCAGTACTTC.

The rearrangement links TRBV5-8 to TRBJ2-5; 7 bases map to TRBD2. The germline V gene has CDR1 SGHTS and CDR2 YDEGEE. The J segment lost 2 bases and the V segment lost 4 bases, leaving 8 bases of the junction unmatched. There are 15 residues in the CDR3. For the CDR3, the DNA is TGTGCCAGCAGCACAGGACGCGGGGGTCAAGAGACCCAGTACTTC. Translated, it gives CASSTGRGGQETQYF.

This clone was counted a single time. J is TRBJ2-2 and V is TRBV12-5, with 9 positions matching TRBD1. Germline-derived CDR1 and CDR2 are LGHNT and FRNRAP. The V gene end was trimmed by 4 bases and the J gene end by 3 bases; junction bases not matched to a gene: 6. This CDR3 contains 16 residues. This chain's CDR3 is CASGSPGTGHTGELFF. Here the CDR3 DNA reads TGTGCTAGTGGTTCCCCCGGGACAGGGCACACCGGGGAGCTGTTTTTT.

This chain connects TRBV18 to TRBJ1-2; D is ambiguous. Germline V gene data show CDR1 as KGHSH and CDR2 as LQKENI. The CDR3 has 13 amino acids. V gave up 0 bases and J gave up 6 bases, with 8 bases separating them. In DNA form, the CDR3 reads TGTGCCAGCTCACCACCGGCCCAAGATGGCTACACCTTC. Its protein product is CASSPPAQDGYTF.

The chain combines TRBV29-1 with TRBJ2-3; TRBD2 aligns across 9 bases. From germline, CDR1 is SQVTM and CDR2 ANQGSEA. The CDR3 has 16 residues. Losses at the gene ends were 6 bases for V and 0 bases for J; bases not matched to a gene: 10. The DNA of the CDR3 is TGCAGCGTGGGTAGCGGGAGCACCTCTAGCACAGATACGCAGTATTTT. Translating it yields CSVGSGSTSSTDTQYF.

The chain carries TRBV13 and TRBJ2-7; 12 bases match TRBD1. With V trimmed by 6 bases and J by 6 bases, 6 bases remained unmatched. Germline values: CDR1 PRHDT, CDR2 FYEKMQ (reference sequence). The CDR3 contains 14 residues. CDR3 in amino acids: CASSRDRGRGEQYF. The CDR3 nucleotides read TGTGCCAGCAGTCGGGACAGGGGGCGCGGCGAGCAGTACTTC.

The V and J genes are TRBV7-2 and TRBJ1-2, with D possibly being TRBD1 (5 bases). V gave up 4 bases and J gave up 0 bases, with 12 bases separating them. CDR1 is SGHTA, CDR2 FQGNSA, per germline. This CDR3 contains 15 residues. CDR3 protein: CASSSQPQANYGYTF. The DNA for the CDR3 is TGTGCCAGCAGCTCCCAACCACAGGCTAACTATGGCTACACCTTC. Together with reference TRBV7-2 and TRBJ1-2, the CDR3 gives the full variable domain: GAGVSQSPSNKVTEKGKDVELRCDPISGHTALYWYRQSLGQGLEFLIYFQGNSAPDKSGLPSDRFSAERTGGSVSTLTIQRTQQEDSAVYLCASSSQPQANYGYTFGSGTRLTVV.

The rearrangement joins TRBV5-4 to TRBJ2-6; D call uncertain. The germline V gene has CDR1 SGHNT and CDR2 YYREEE (reference sequence). V lost 4 bases and J 0 bases, leaving 8 bases between the germline ends. The CDR3 totals 15 residues. The CDR3 region is CASSHSSSGANVLTF. CDR3 sequence (DNA): TGTGCCAGCAGCCACTCTAGCTCTGGGGCCAACGTCCTGACTTTC. Variable domain in full (rest from reference TRBV5-4 and TRBJ2-6): ETGVTQSPTHLIKTRGQQVTLRCSSQSGHNTVSWYQQALGQGPQFIFQYYREEENGRGNFPPRFSGLQFPNYSSELNVNALELDDSALYLCASSHSSSGANVLTFGAGSRLTVL.

The V call is TRBV6-5, the J call TRBJ2-3; D unclear. V dropped 7 bases and J dropped 0 bases, with 5 bases sitting between them. From germline, CDR1 is MNHEY and CDR2 SVGAGI. The CDR3 extends over 12 amino acids. As DNA, the CDR3 is TGTGCCAGCACTTCCAGCACAGATACGCAGTATTTT. The encoded protein is CASTSSTDTQYF.

This clone appeared once. The rearrangement joins TRBV7-9 to TRBJ1-4, with a tentative D call TRBD1 (5 bases). The CDR3 is 13 amino acids. In germline, CDR1 is SEHNR, CDR2 FQNEAQ (reference sequence). V lost 1 base to trimming and J lost 8 bases, with 8 bases between them. The chain's CDR3 is CASSLGWGEKLFF. CDR3 nucleotide sequence: TGTGCCAGCAGCTTAGGCTGGGGCGAAAAACTGTTTTTT.

The chain has TRBV29-1 and TRBJ2-1, with 9 nucleotides matching TRBD1. This CDR3 region has 13 residues. Germline values: CDR1 SQVTM, CDR2 ANQGSEA. After removal of 8 bases from V and 3 bases from J, the junction contained 5 bases not matched to a gene. The CDR3 region is CSHRGLGYNEQFF. The CDR3 nucleotides read TGCAGCCACAGGGGGCTGGGCTACAATGAGCAGTTCTTC.

The CDR3 DNA reads TGCAGCGTTGCGGGACAGGGGTACAATGAGCAGTTCTTC. Protein sequence: CSVAGQGYNEQFF. The rearrangement links TRBV29-1 to TRBJ2-1; TRBD1 matches at 10 bases. Trimming at V came to 4 bases and at J to 4 bases, leaving 1 base not matched to a gene. The CDR3 loop spans 13 amino acids. Germline values: CDR1 SQVTM, CDR2 ANQGSEA.

In the case of this clone: Other DNA sequences within the sample encode an identical CDR3. The V and J genes are TRBV30 and TRBJ2-7; no firm D call. Per the germline V gene, CDR1 is GTSNPN and CDR2 is SVGIG (reference sequence). V lost 4 bases and J 4 bases, leaving 8 bases between the germline ends. The CDR3 has 11 amino acids. Here the CDR3 reads CAWTTSYEQYF. In DNA, the CDR3 is TGTGCCTGGACAACTTCTTACGAGCAGTACTTC.

The CDR3 spells CAIRASPGGSYEQYF. CDR3 sequence (DNA): TGTGCCATCAGAGCTTCTCCCGGGGGCTCCTACGAGCAGTACTTC. The chain joins TRBV10-3 to TRBJ2-7, with D tentatively TRBD2 (6 bases). CDR3 size: 15 residues. Germline-derived CDR1 and CDR2 are ENHRY and SYGVKD. The germline V and J ends were trimmed by 6 bases and 0 bases, with 15 bases remaining between them.

Concerning this clone: Other DNA sequences in the same sample also yield this CDR3. V usage is TRBV29-1 and J usage is TRBJ1-2, with 8 bases fitting TRBD1. Trimming removed 6 bases from V and 3 bases from J; junction bases left unmatched: 0. The CDR3 runs 11 residues. Germline CDR1 and CDR2: SQVTM and ANQGSEA. The CDR3 DNA follows: TGCAGCGTGGGACAGGACTATGGCTACACCTTC. This translates into CSVGQDYGYTF.

This chain joins TRBV7-9 and TRBJ2-7; D gene ambiguous. The CDR3 runs 12 residues. Per the germline V gene, CDR1 is SEHNR and CDR2 is FQNEAQ (reference sequence). The V and J ends lost 4 bases and 2 bases respectively, with 6 bases between them. The CDR3 DNA is TGTGCCAGCAGCTCAGGCCCCTACGAGCAGTACTTC. This sequence encodes CASSSGPYEQYF.

This clone was seen only a few times. V is TRBV29-1 and J is TRBJ1-2; D gene uncertain. Germline lookup yields CDR1 SQVTM and CDR2 ANQGSEA. The V end was cut by 3 bases, the J end by 8 bases, with 16 bases between. CDR3 length: 13 residues. In DNA, the CDR3 is TGCAGCGTTGATTCGGGCAGGTTTTTCGGCTACACCTTC. This sequence encodes CSVDSGRFFGYTF.